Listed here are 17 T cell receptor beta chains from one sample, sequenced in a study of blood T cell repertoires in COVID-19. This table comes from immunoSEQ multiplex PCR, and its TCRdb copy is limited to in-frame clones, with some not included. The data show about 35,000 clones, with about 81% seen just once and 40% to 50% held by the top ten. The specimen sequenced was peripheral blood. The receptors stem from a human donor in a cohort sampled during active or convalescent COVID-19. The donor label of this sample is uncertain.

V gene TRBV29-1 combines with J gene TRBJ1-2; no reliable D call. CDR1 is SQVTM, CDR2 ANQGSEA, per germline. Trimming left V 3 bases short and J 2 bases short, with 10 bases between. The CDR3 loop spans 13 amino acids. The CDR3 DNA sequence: TGCAGCGTTGAGGGGAGAACCAACTATGGCTACACCTTC. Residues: CSVEGRTNYGYTF.

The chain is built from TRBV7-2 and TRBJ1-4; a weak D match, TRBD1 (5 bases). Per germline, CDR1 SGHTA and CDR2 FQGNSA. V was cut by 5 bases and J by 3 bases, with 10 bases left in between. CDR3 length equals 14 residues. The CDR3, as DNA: TGTGCCAGCAGCGGGGGGTGGGCTAATGAAAAACTGTTTTTT. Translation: CASSGGWANEKLFF.

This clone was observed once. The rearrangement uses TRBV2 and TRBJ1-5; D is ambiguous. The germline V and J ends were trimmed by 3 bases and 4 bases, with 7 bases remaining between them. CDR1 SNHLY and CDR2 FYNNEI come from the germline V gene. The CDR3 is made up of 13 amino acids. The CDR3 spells CASSDSPNQPQHF. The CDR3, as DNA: TGTGCCAGCAGTGACAGTCCTAATCAGCCCCAGCATTTT. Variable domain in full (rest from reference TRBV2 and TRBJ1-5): EPEVTQTPSHQVTQMGQEVILRCVPISNHLYFYWYRQILGQKVEFLVSFYNNEISEKSEIFDDQFSVERPDGSNFTLKIRSTKLEDSAMYFCASSDSPNQPQHFGDGTRLSIL.

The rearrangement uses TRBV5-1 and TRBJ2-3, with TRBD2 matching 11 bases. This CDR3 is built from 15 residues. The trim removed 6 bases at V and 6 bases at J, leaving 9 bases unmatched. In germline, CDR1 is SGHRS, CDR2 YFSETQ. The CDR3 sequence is CASKETSGTADTQYF. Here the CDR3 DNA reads TGCGCCAGCAAGGAGACTAGCGGGACGGCCGATACGCAGTATTTT.

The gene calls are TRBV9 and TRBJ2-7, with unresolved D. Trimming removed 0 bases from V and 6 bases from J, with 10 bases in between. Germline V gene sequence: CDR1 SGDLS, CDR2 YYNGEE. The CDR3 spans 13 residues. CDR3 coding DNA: TGTGCCAGCAGCGTAGCTACATCGGGCGAGCAGTACTTC. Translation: CASSVATSGEQYF.

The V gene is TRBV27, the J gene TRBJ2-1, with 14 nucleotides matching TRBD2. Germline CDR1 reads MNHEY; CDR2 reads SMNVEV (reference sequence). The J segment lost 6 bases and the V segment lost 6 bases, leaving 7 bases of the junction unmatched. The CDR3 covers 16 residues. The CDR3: CASRGLAGGFVNEQFF. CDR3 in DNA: TGTGCCAGCAGAGGACTAGCGGGAGGTTTCGTCAATGAGCAGTTCTTC.

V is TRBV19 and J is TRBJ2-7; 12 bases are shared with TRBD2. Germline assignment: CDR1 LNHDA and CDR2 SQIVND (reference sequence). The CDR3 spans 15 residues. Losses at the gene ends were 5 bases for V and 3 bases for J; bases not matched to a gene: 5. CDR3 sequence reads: CASSATSGRLYEQYF. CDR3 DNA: TGTGCCAGTAGTGCCACTAGCGGGAGGCTCTACGAGCAGTACTTC. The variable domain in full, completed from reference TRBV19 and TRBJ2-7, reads DGGITQSPKYLFRKEGQNVTLSCEQNLNHDAMYWYRQDPGQGLRLIYYSQIVNDFQKGDIAEGYSVSREKKESFPLTVTSAQKNPTAFYLCASSATSGRLYEQYFGPGTRLTVT.

CDR3 region: CASSQDTISYEQYF. In DNA, the CDR3 is TGCGCCAGCAGCCAAGATACAATCTCCTACGAGCAGTACTTC. V and J are TRBV4-3 and TRBJ2-7; D ambiguous. CDR1 and CDR2 from the germline V gene are LGHNA and YSLEER. This CDR3 contains 14 residues. V lost 0 bases, J lost 0 bases, and 6 bases lay in between.

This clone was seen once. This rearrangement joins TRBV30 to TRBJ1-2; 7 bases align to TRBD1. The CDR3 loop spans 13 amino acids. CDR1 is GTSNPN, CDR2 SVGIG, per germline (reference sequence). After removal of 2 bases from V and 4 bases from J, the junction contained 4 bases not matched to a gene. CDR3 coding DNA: TGTGCCTGGAGTTACGGGACAGCCTATGGCTACACCTTC. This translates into CAWSYGTAYGYTF.

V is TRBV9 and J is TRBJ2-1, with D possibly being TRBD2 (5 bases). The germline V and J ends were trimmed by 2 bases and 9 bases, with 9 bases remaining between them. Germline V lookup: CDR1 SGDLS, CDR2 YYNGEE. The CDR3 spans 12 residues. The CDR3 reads CASSVNGGEQFF. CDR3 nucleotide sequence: TGTGCCAGCAGCGTTAATGGAGGTGAGCAGTTCTTC.

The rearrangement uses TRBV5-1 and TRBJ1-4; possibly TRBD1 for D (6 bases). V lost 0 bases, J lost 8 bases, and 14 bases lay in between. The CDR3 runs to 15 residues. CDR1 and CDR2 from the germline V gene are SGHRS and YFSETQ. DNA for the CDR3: TGCGCCAGCAGCTTGGATCGGGGGGCGGGAGAAAAACTGTTTTTT. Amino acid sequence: CASSLDRGAGEKLFF. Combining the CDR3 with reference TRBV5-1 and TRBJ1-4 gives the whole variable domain KAGVTQTPRYLIKTRGQQVTLSCSPISGHRSVSWYQQTPGQGLQFLFEYFSETQRNKGNFPGRFSGRQFSNSRSEMNVSTLELGDSALYLCASSLDRGAGEKLFFGSGTQLSVL.

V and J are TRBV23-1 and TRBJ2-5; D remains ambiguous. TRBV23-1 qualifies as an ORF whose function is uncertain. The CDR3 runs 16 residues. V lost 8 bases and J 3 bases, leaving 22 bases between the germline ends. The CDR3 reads CASRSARGWRKETQYF. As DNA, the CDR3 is TGCGCCAGCCGCTCTGCCAGAGGATGGAGAAAAGAGACCCAGTACTTC.

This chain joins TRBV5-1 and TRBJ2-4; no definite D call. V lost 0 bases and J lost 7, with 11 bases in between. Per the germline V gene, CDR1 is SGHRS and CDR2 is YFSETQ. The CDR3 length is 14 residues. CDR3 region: CASSLGERMNIQYF. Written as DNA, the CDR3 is TGCGCCAGCAGCTTGGGAGAAAGAATGAACATTCAGTACTTC.

The CDR3 DNA reads TGTGCCAGCAGTCTCGGGACTAGCGGGAGGAGGGAGACCCAGTACTTC. Translating it yields CASSLGTSGRRETQYF. This chain uses TRBV6-2 or TRBV6-3 with TRBJ2-5; 15 nucleotides align to TRBD2. Germline loops: CDR1 MNHEY, CDR2 SVGEGT. Trimming removed 5 bases from V and 5 bases from J; junction bases left unmatched: 6. The CDR3 contains 16 residues.

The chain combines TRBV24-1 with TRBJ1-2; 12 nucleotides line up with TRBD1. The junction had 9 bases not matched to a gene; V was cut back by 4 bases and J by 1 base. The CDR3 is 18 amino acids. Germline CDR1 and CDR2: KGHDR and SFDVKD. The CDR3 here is CATSDNPGQGAGNYGYTF. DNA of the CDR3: TGTGCCACCAGTGACAATCCGGGACAGGGGGCTGGTAACTATGGCTACACCTTC.

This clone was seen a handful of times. The CDR3 sequence is CASSRGRGAQYF. The CDR3 DNA sequence: TGTGCCAGCAGCCGCGGACGGGGGGCCCAGTACTTC. The chain has TRBV11-2 and TRBJ2-7, with D possibly TRBD2 on 7 matching bases. Trimming removed 5 bases from V and 10 bases from J, with 15 bases in between. The V gene's germline CDR1 is SGHAT and CDR2 FQNNGV. The CDR3 spans 12 residues.

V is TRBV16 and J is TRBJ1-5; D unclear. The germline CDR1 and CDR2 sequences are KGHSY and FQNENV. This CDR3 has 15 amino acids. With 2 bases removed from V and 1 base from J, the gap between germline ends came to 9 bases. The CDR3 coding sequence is TGTGCCAGCAGCCAAGAGGCATCGAGCAATCAGCCCCAGCATTTT. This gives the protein CASSQEASSNQPQHF.